This T cell receptor beta chain was observed in a study of PD-L1 blockade in urothelial cancer. Study summary: T cell content in blood samples showed a median of 141,255. Broader study findings: Below-median TCR clonality that was measured in pretreatment blood predicted better survival.

The time point was: pretreatment peripheral blood. The patients' disease, urothelial carcinoma, was locally advanced or metastatic. The study collected 1 to 8 samples per patient, pretreatment and on-treatment. The table came from immunoSEQ multiplex PCR; TCRdb's copy has only in-frame clones and leaves some out. The sample lists tens of thousands of clones, 84% occurring once. This clone was observed a single time. Its specificity is not known. The V and J ends lost 6 bases and 3 bases, in that order; junction bases with no gene match: 11. The germline gives CDR1 WSHSY, CDR2 SAAADI. The CDR3 contains 15 residues.

This chain links TRBV10-2 with TRBJ2-7, with 7 bases lining up with TRBD2. This TCR came from a man aged 60 to 75 with urothelial cancer. The specimen comprised PBMCs, sampled around atezolizumab (anti-PD-L1) treatment. The CDR3 region is CASRALLRGDYEQYF. The DNA of the CDR3 is TGCGCCAGCAGAGCTCTACTCCGGGGGGACTACGAGCAGTACTTC.